The present T cell receptor (beta chain) was sequenced within a study of control samples from healthy donors and cancer patients. The length of the CDR3 is 14 residues. V was clipped by 3 bases and J by 5 bases, with 13 bases between them. Germline V gives CDR1 LNHDA, CDR2 SQIVND (reference sequence). The data were produced by immunoSEQ multiplex PCR, yet TCRdb's version contains in-frame clones alone and is incomplete. The repertoire holds 110,000 to 150,000 clones, with about nine tenths as singletons. The chain has TRBV19 and TRBJ1-2; no clear D. The sequenced material came from blood. The TCR originated in a man aged 25-45 years in good health. The DNA for the CDR3 is TGTGCCAGTAGTATCCTCCTAATGGGGTATGGCTACACCTTC. Protein: CASSILLMGYGYTF.